The 5 T cell receptor beta chains in this list originate from one sample, sequenced in a study of T-cell memory formation after mild COVID-19. A single record per CDR3 protein comes from TCRdb applying MiXCR to the 5' RACE reads. The sample lists more than 350,000 distinct CDR3 sequences, about 21% occurring once. Sequenced input: PBMCs or a T cell subset sorted from them (not recorded which). The source of these receptors is an adult woman who had mild COVID-19 (a few samples of this study predate the infection). Cell type and time point are not known.

The CDR3 coding sequence is TGCGCCAGCAGTCCTAAGCGGGAGAATTACGAGCAGTACTTC. Protein sequence: CASSPKRENYEQYF. The chain combines TRBV4-3 with TRBJ2-7; 8 bases are shared with TRBD2. The CDR3 is made up of 14 amino acids. V was pared by 6 bases and J by 4 bases, with 8 bases of the junction left unmatched. Germline V lookup: CDR1 LGHNA, CDR2 YSLEER.

This clonotype occurred many times. This sequence joins TRBV11-3 and TRBJ1-1, with 7 bases that match TRBD1. The CDR3 has 13 amino acids. Germline lookup yields CDR1 SGHNT and CDR2 YENEEA. V was pared by 5 bases and J by 8 bases, with 8 bases of the junction left unmatched. CDR3 nucleotides: TGTGCCAGCAGCGCGGGACAGCCGGCCGAAGCTTTCTTT. Translated, it gives CASSAGQPAEAFF.

The table lists this clonotype with a few counts. The V gene is TRBV24-1, the J gene TRBJ2-5; 9 bases line up with TRBD1. Losses at the gene ends were 3 bases for V and 5 bases for J; bases not matched to a gene: 6. The CDR3 spans 15 residues. CDR1 and CDR2 (germline): KGHDR, SFDVKD. This CDR3 reads CATSDPQTGGETQYF. The CDR3 DNA reads as TGTGCCACCAGTGATCCCCAGACAGGGGGGGAGACCCAGTACTTC.

The J gene is TRBJ2-3, the V gene TRBV2; D gene unclear. The germline V gene has CDR1 SNHLY and CDR2 FYNNEI. This CDR3 comprises 14 residues. V lost 8 bases and J lost 2, with 14 bases in between. CDR3 DNA: TGTGCCAGCCTAGGTAGTCCGTACACAGATACGCAGTATTTT. This codes for CASLGSPYTDTQYF.

This clonotype was observed many times. V gene TRBV30 combines with J gene TRBJ2-1; 11 nucleotides align to TRBD2. In germline, CDR1 is GTSNPN, CDR2 SVGIG (reference sequence). This CDR3 region has 15 residues. Losses at the gene ends were 0 bases for V and 7 bases for J; bases not matched to a gene: 5. The CDR3 sequence is CAWSVQVAGGNEQFF. The CDR3 DNA reads as TGTGCCTGGAGTGTACAGGTAGCGGGAGGGAATGAGCAGTTCTTC.